This TCR beta chain came from a study of blood T cell repertoires in COVID-19. Study-level background: Acute-phase and convalescent COVID-19 samples originated in the United States, Italy and Spain. T cells, B-cell-depleted T cells, or PBMCs supplied cDNA or gDNA.

The CDR3 is 14 residues long. Losses at the gene ends were 5 bases for V and 7 bases for J; bases not matched to a gene: 11. CDR1 and CDR2 from the germline V gene are MDHEN and SYDVKM. Per the original methods: Estimation of nucleated cell counts relied on the amplification of reference gene primers. The repertoire was sequenced with immunoSEQ multiplex PCR; TCRdb's copy has only in-frame clones and lacks some. Clone size and V and J calls were adopted from that table, with D and trimming inferred from the DNA. The sample lists about 530,000 clones, about 89% occurring once. In Seattle, patients joined the study during active infection and were tracked longitudinally.

The source is a woman between 50 and 59 years old with COVID-19, enrolled during active disease. Sequencing input: peripheral blood. The chain has TRBV28 and TRBJ2-7; TRBD1 matches 7 bases. CDR3 sequence (DNA): TGTGCCAGCAGTAACCCTAGGGGGCTAGGGGAGCAGTACTTC. Protein: CASSNPRGLGEQYF.